This T cell receptor (beta chain) came from a study of CD8+ T cells in alopecia areata listed by TCRdb under 2018. About the study as a whole: The treated patients took part in an open-label pilot trial in which moderate-to-severe alopecia areata was treated with oral tofacitinib at 5 to 10 mg twice daily. Patients stayed on tofacitinib for 6 to 18 months and then had 6 months of follow-up off drug so that delayed response and recurrence could be assessed. The study used high-throughput TCRbeta sequencing to examine T cell clonal expansion in alopecia areata, in both the C3H/HeJ mouse model and human patients. Scalp tissue and sorted CD4+ and CD8+ peripheral blood T cells from patchy and totalis/universalis alopecia areata patients and from healthy controls were covered by human TCRbeta sequencing. Biopsies were taken from tofacitinib-treated patients at baseline and at 4 and 24 weeks of treatment, and a later scalp biopsy was taken in several of the tofacitinib-treated patients. Clonality in the scalp was compared among normal scalp (n=4), patchy alopecia areata scalp (n=8), and alopecia totalis/universalis scalp (n=8). RNA was obtained with the PAXgene miRNA kit for fixed scalp, the miRNeasy kit for PBMCs, and the RNeasy kit for mouse skin. immunoSEQ multiplex PCR using 35 Vbeta forward primers and 13 Jbeta reverse primers was used to amplify TCRbeta CDR3 regions.

V ends up 4 bases short and J 3 bases short, with an unmatched junction base count of 8. From its cysteine to its phenylalanine, the CDR3 spans 17 amino acids. Here the CDR3 DNA is all that survives: 51 bases in frame from base 1. The germline V gene specifies SGHRS as CDR1 and YFSETQ as CDR2. Per the publication, the time point label means: baseline before oral tofacitinib. Peripheral blood and lesional scalp punch biopsies were obtained from patients with alopecia areata. PBMCs were separated by density centrifugation and stained for CD3, CD4 and CD8, after which CD4+ and CD8+ T cells were sorted on a FACSAria. As to this clone: Its binding antigen is unknown. Per-base qualities were not stored, and no clone one base away is much larger.

General conclusions and limits of the study: Unlike mouse skin, where gammadelta T cells dominate, normal human skin contains resident alphabeta T cells that get sequenced too, which complicates analysis of the scalp TCR repertoire. TCR sequences shared between patients were less clear than in mice, possibly partly because of HLA diversity in the patient population. Compared with normal scalp, lesional scalp, particularly in alopecia totalis/universalis, had higher clonality and more expanded CD8+ clones, which suggests antigenic drive.

Library preparation was by the immunoSEQ multiplex PCR assay. For TCR sequencing, RNA was extracted from every sample and reverse transcribed into cDNA to serve as template. SuperScript III was used for first-strand cDNA synthesis, primed with a 2:1 mix of oligo-dT and random hexamers. A synthetic immune receptor repertoire was used to measure amplification bias, and any remaining bias was corrected computationally. As for the authors' bioinformatics: Raw reads were preprocessed for error removal, and CDR3 was defined according to IMGT conventions as running from the conserved cysteine to phenylalanine. Clonality was computed as 1 minus the Shannon entropy, with the entropy normalized by log2 of the number of productive unique TCRs. Whether each scalp clone was CD4 or CD8 was inferred by checking scalp TCRbeta sequences against the CD4 and CD8 repertoires from sorted blood. The table was pulled from immuneACCESS by TCRdb, which kept in-frame rearrangements only. Such tables lose some clones; where checked, under half of the loss comes from unresolved V genes, and the rest has no known cause. That table is the source of V, J and clone size, and D and trimming were worked out from the DNA. The sample contains more than 150,000 clones, 45% to 55% of them found a single time. Together, the top ten hold roughly a fifth of the sample.

The chain uses TRBV5-1 and TRBJ2-2, with TRBD2 matching 11 junction bases. Sequencing used CD8+ T cells sorted from blood, obtained at week 0. The TCR comes from a human donor with alopecia areata. The CDR3 is CASSPLTSGVHTGELFF. In nucleotides, the sequence is TGCGCCAGCAGCCCCCTGACTAGCGGGGTACACACCGGGGAGCTGTTTTTT.